The 8 T cell receptor beta chains presented below share a single source sample, sequenced in a study of Ad26.COV2.S vaccination and SARS-CoV-2 variants. Repertoires were generated with immunoSEQ multiplex PCR, while TCRdb's copy carries only in-frame clones and drops some. The data show fewer than 150,000 clones, 86% seen once. The specimen comprised peripheral blood, sampled after recovery from COVID-19. These receptors all stem from a human donor who had recovered from COVID-19.

The rearrangement uses TRBV9 and TRBJ2-5; D could derive from TRBD1 or TRBD2 (5 bases each). The germline V and J ends were trimmed by 5 bases and 5 bases, with 16 bases remaining between them. CDR3 length: 14 amino acids. CDR1 and CDR2 (germline): SGDLS, YYNGEE. The CDR3 is CASSWGRGLETQYF. CDR3 DNA: TGTGCCAGCAGTTGGGGCCGGGGTTTGGAGACCCAGTACTTC.

The chain links TRBV7-2 to TRBJ1-1, with 9 positions matching TRBD1. In germline, CDR1 is SGHTA, CDR2 FQGNSA. The CDR3 has 18 amino acids. J was trimmed by 1 base and V by 4 bases; bases with no gene match: 13. The CDR3: CASSSLGAGTGSNTEAFF. The CDR3 DNA sequence: TGTGCCAGCAGCTCATTGGGGGCCGGGACAGGGTCGAACACTGAAGCTTTCTTT.

This clone came up a few times. The chain uses TRBV7-6 and TRBJ2-3; 10 positions agree with TRBD2. This CDR3 is 18 amino acids long. V trimming: 5 bases; J trimming: 2 bases; junction bases outside the gene matches: 13. Germline CDR1 SGHVS, CDR2 FNYEAQ. DNA of the CDR3: TGTGCCAGCAGCGGGCAAGCGCTAGCGGGGGCGATCACAGATACGCAGTATTTT. It yields the protein CASSGQALAGAITDTQYF. The variable domain in full, with the rest retrieved from reference TRBV7-6 and TRBJ2-3, is GAGVSQSPRYKVTKRGQDVALRCDPISGHVSLYWYRQALGQGPEFLTYFNYEAQQDKSGLPNDRFSAERPEGSISTLTIQRTEQRDSAMYRCASSGQALAGAITDTQYFGPGTRLTVL.

This clone has a handful of counts. This sequence joins TRBV19 and TRBJ2-3, with D perhaps TRBD1 (6 bases). The CDR3 has 15 residues. The V gene lost 0 bases and the J gene lost 1 base, with 8 bases spanning the gap. The germline CDR1 and CDR2 sequences are LNHDA and SQIVND (reference sequence). Here the CDR3 DNA reads TGTGCCAGTAGTATAGATAACAGGGGCACAGATACGCAGTATTTT. Protein sequence: CASSIDNRGTDTQYF. The full variable domain, its missing parts supplied by reference TRBV19 and TRBJ2-3, is DGGITQSPKYLFRKEGQNVTLSCEQNLNHDAMYWYRQDPGQGLRLIYYSQIVNDFQKGDIAEGYSVSREKKESFPLTVTSAQKNPTAFYLCASSIDNRGTDTQYFGPGTRLTVL.

This rearrangement joins TRBV12-5 to TRBJ2-2; D is unclear. This CDR3 contains 13 residues. The germline V gene encodes CDR1 LGHNT and CDR2 FRNRAP. V lost 5 bases, J lost 1 base, and 5 bases lay in between. This CDR3 is CASGIGNTGELFF. The CDR3 coding sequence is TGTGCTAGTGGTATAGGGAACACCGGGGAGCTGTTTTTT. Variable domain in full (rest from reference TRBV12-5 and TRBJ2-2): DARVTQTPRHKVTEMGQEVTMRCQPILGHNTVFWYRQTMMQGLELLAYFRNRAPLDDSGMPKDRFSAEMPDATLATLKIQPSEPRDSAVYFCASGIGNTGELFFGEGSRLTVL.

A word on this clone: Its ends do not fully match the called genes, so a read error is possible. The chain employs TRBV7-7 and TRBJ2-3; 11 bases align to TRBD2. Germline values: CDR1 SSHAT, CDR2 FNYEAQ (reference sequence). The CDR3 consists of 16 residues. The CDR3 sequence: CASSSQLAGGTDTQYF. The DNA of the CDR3 is TGTGCTAGCAGCTCACAACTAGCGGGAGGCACAGATACGCAGTATTTT. The entire variable domain, with the rest obtained from reference TRBV7-7 and TRBJ2-3, is as follows: GAGVSQSPRYKVTKRGQDVTLRCDPISSHATLYWYQQALGQGPEFLTYFNYEAQPDKSGLPSDRFSAERPEGSISTLTIQRTEQRDSAMYRCASSSQLAGGTDTQYFGPGTRLTVL.

The chain is built from TRBV5-6 and TRBJ1-2; TRBD1 might be the D (5 bases). The V gene's germline CDR1 is SGHDT and CDR2 YYEEEE. The V end was cut by 0 bases, the J end by 0 bases, with 12 bases between. The CDR3 is 16 residues long. CDR3 bases: TGTGCCAGCAGCTTGGGGTCTTTGGGACCTAACTATGGCTACACCTTC. Translating gives CASSLGSLGPNYGYTF.

The rearrangement links TRBV4-3 to TRBJ2-7, with D tentatively TRBD1 (6 bases). Germline values: CDR1 LGHNA, CDR2 YSLEER. The CDR3 is 15 residues long. V lost 4 bases and J 7 bases, leaving 20 bases between the germline ends. CDR3 region: CASSRGTGPLGEQYF. In DNA form, the CDR3 reads TGCGCCAGCAGCCGGGGCACAGGGCCCTTGGGGGAGCAGTACTTC.